A single sample gave rise to the 8 T cell receptor beta chains below, sequenced in a study of somatic mutations in cytotoxic T cells in rheumatoid arthritis. Repertoires were generated with immunoSEQ multiplex PCR, while TCRdb's copy carries only in-frame clones and drops some. The sample contains around 23,000 clones, roughly 74% of which appear only once. The sample comprised CD8+ T cells sorted from blood. These receptors all stem from a woman between 18 and 30 years old in good health.

The chain carries TRBV2 and TRBJ2-1, with 11 bases identical to TRBD2. With 1 base clipped from V and 4 bases from J, the junction kept 0 bases outside the gene matches. In germline, CDR1 is SNHLY, CDR2 FYNNEI. This CDR3 has 15 amino acids. The CDR3 region has the DNA TGTGCCAGCAGTGAAGGGACTAGCGGGTACAATGAGCAGTTCTTC. The encoded protein is CASSEGTSGYNEQFF. Full variable domain (missing parts from reference TRBV2 and TRBJ2-1): EPEVTQTPSHQVTQMGQEVILRCVPISNHLYFYWYRQILGQKVEFLVSFYNNEISEKSEIFDDQFSVERPDGSNFTLKIRSTKLEDSAMYFCASSEGTSGYNEQFFGPGTRLTVL.

The rearrangement joins TRBV16 to TRBJ1-3; D may be TRBD1 (5 bases). V dropped 4 bases and J dropped 4 bases, with 11 bases sitting between them. The CDR3 contains 14 residues. Germline V gene sequence: CDR1 KGHSY, CDR2 FQNENV. CDR3 coding DNA: TGTGCCAGCAGCCCCCCGGGGGTCGGAAACACCATATATTTT. As protein: CASSPPGVGNTIYF. Full variable domain (remainder filled in from reference TRBV16 and TRBJ1-3): GEEVAQTPKHLVRGEGQKAKLYCAPIKGHSYVFWYQQVLKNEFKFLISFQNENVFDETGMPKERFSAKCLPNSPCSLEIQATKLEDSAVYFCASSPPGVGNTIYFGEGSWLTVV.

This clone came up a few times. This sequence joins TRBV7-9 and TRBJ1-1; D call uncertain. Trimming shortened V by 9 bases and J by 0 bases, and 8 bases separated the two germline ends. Per germline, CDR1 SEHNR and CDR2 FQNEAQ (reference sequence). The CDR3 extends over 12 amino acids. CDR3 bases: TGTGCCAGTACCCTACTGAACACTGAAGCTTTCTTT. It codes for CASTLLNTEAFF.

V is TRBV19 and J is TRBJ2-7; D gene uncertain. Trimming shortened V by 3 bases and J by 3 bases, and 6 bases separated the two germline ends. CDR1 is LNHDA and CDR2 is SQIVND in the germline V gene (reference sequence). The CDR3 runs to 12 residues. CDR3 sequence reads: CASSMNSYEQYF. The DNA for the CDR3 is TGTGCCAGTAGTATGAATAGCTACGAGCAGTACTTC.

The CDR3 here is CASSPDPGAYNEQFF. CDR3 nucleotide sequence: TGTGCCAGTAGTCCTGACCCAGGGGCTTACAATGAGCAGTTCTTC. The chain couples TRBV19 to TRBJ2-1; possibly TRBD1 for D (6 bases). The CDR3 runs 15 residues. The V gene's germline CDR1 is LNHDA and CDR2 SQIVND (reference sequence). V was trimmed by 5 bases and J by 4 bases, leaving 15 bases between them.

The chain carries TRBV6-4 and TRBJ2-3, with D tentatively TRBD1 (6 bases). Germline assignment: CDR1 MRHNA and CDR2 SNTAGT. Trimming shortened V by 3 bases and J by 1 base, and 11 bases separated the two germline ends. This CDR3 comprises 15 residues. CDR3 protein: CASSEGGGGTDTQYF. CDR3 sequence (DNA): TGTGCCAGCAGTGAAGGGGGTGGGGGCACAGATACGCAGTATTTT.

This clone was picked up a small number of times. V and J are TRBV6-6 and TRBJ1-1; D is unresolved. Trimming shortened V by 6 bases and J by 1 base, and 9 bases separated the two germline ends. The CDR3 has 13 residues. Per the germline V gene, CDR1 is MNHNY and CDR2 is SVGAGI (reference sequence). The CDR3 DNA is TGTGCCAGCAGAAAGGGCGAGAACACTGAAGCTTTCTTT. It translates to CASRKGENTEAFF.

The chain links TRBV12-5 to TRBJ2-4, with TRBD2 identical over 13 bases. After removal of 7 bases from V and 8 bases from J, the junction contained 11 bases not matched to a gene. This CDR3 comprises 16 residues. Germline V gene lookup returns CDR1 LGHNT and CDR2 FRNRAP. As DNA, the CDR3 is TGTGCTAGTGCCTCTGAGACTAGCGGGAGGTTAGACATTCAGTACTTC. This codes for CASASETSGRLDIQYF.